The rows below give T cell receptor beta chains drawn from one sample of a study of shared clonotypes between healthy human individuals. The data were produced by immunoSEQ multiplex PCR, yet TCRdb's version contains in-frame clones alone and is incomplete. The sample lists a few million clones, approximately 90% seen once, with about 0.13% in the top ten. What was sequenced was naive CD4+ T cells sorted from blood. Receptor source: a man between 18 and 29 years old in good health. The CDR3 runs from the conserved cysteine through the conserved F or W. The D gene is left open where the match is weak. The listing skips clone size in some rows; elsewhere it reads once, few, many or a size class.

d_gene	abundance	v_gene	j_gene	CDR3nt	CDR3aa
TRBD2	-	TRBV5-1	TRBJ2-5	TGCGCCAGCAGGTACGGGACTAGCGAGGGTGGAGAAGAGACCCAGTACTTC	CASRYGTSEGGEETQYF
TRBD2	-	TRBV7-6	TRBJ2-1	TGTGCCAGCACCTCGGGGGGTCAAGAGCAGTTCTTC	CASTSGGQEQFF
-	-	TRBV6-6	TRBJ1-5	TGTGCCAGCAATACAGGGTCCGGCAATCAGCCCCAGCATTTT	CASNTGSGNQPQHF
-	-	TRBV18	TRBJ2-3	TGTGCCAGCTCACCACCGAACAGCCTTAGCACAGATACGCAGTATTTT	CASSPPNSLSTDTQYF
-	-	TRBV7-9	TRBJ1-1	TGTGCCAGCCGCATAACTATGAACACTGAAGCTTTCTTT	CASRITMNTEAFF
-	-	TRBV21-1	TRBJ2-7	TGTGCCAGCAGCAAAAAGCCCCGGACTTCCGGGGTCCCCTACGAGCAGTACTTC	CASSKKPRTSGVPYEQYF
-	-	TRBV5-6	TRBJ2-2	TGTGCCAGCAGCTTGGGGGACATTACCGGGGAGCTGTTTTTT	CASSLGDITGELFF
-	-	TRBV30	TRBJ1-3	TGTGCCTGGAGTGGCATGTTAGGGACCTTGGGCGGAAACACCATATATTTT	CAWSGMLGTLGGNTIYF
-	once	TRBV18	TRBJ2-7	TGTGCCAGCTCACCACCGGGGGGCCACGAGCAGTACTTC	CASSPPGGHEQYF
TRBD1	-	TRBV9	TRBJ1-2	TGTGCCAGCAGCGAGTCTGTGCAGGGGGGTAACTATGGCTACACCTTC	CASSESVQGGNYGYTF
-	-	TRBV29-1	TRBJ1-2	TGCAGCGTTCCCCTCCTGGGGGAGTATGGCTACACCTTC	CSVPLLGEYGYTF
-	-	TRBV6-6	TRBJ2-5	TGTGCCAGCAGTTACGCGAACGGGGCCAAAGAGACCCAGTACTTC	CASSYANGAKETQYF
TRBD1	-	TRBV2	TRBJ1-2	TGTGCCAGCAGTGAACAGGGGGGCGGATATGGCTACACCTTC	CASSEQGGGYGYTF
TRBD2	-	TRBV13	TRBJ2-1	TGTGCCAGCAGCTTATCAGGCCTAGCGGGGGGGTCGGTCTTC	CASSLSGLAGGSVF
-	once	TRBV5-1	TRBJ1-2	TGCGCCAGCAGCGCCGGTACTTTGAACTATGGCTACACCTTC	CASSAGTLNYGYTF
-	-	TRBV6-1	TRBJ2-7	TGTGCCAGCAGCGATTGGGGGGCTGTAAACGAGCAGTACTTC	CASSDWGAVNEQYF
-	once	TRBV10-3	TRBJ1-2	TGTGCCATCACAACAGGCAACTATGGCTACACCTTC	CAITTGNYGYTF
-	-	TRBV27	TRBJ2-7	TGTGCCAGCGGGCTTGGGCAGGGGTTGGGGGAGCAGTACTTC	CASGLGQGLGEQYF
-	-	TRBV7-2	TRBJ2-1	TGTGCCAGCAGCTTAGGGGGCTCGAAATCCTACAATGAGCAGTTCTTC	CASSLGGSKSYNEQFF
-	-	TRBV4-1	TRBJ2-7	TGCGCCAGCAGCCAAGGGGGCCTCTACGAGCAGTACTTC	CASSQGGLYEQYF
-	-	TRBV2	TRBJ1-2	TGTGCCAGCATTTCACTCGGGGTTGTGAAGGGCTACACCTTC	CASISLGVVKGYTF
-	-	TRBV2	TRBJ1-3	TGTGCCAGCAGTGAAGTAGGGCCGAGAAACACCATATATTTT	CASSEVGPRNTIYF
-	-	TRBV30	TRBJ1-6	TGTGCCTGGAGTGTAGTCCGGACACCACCCCATAATTCACCCCTCCACTTT	CAWSVVRTPPHNSPLHF
TRBD2	-	TRBV5-8	TRBJ2-1	TGTGCCAGCAGCTTGGGTAGTAGCGGGACGGCTAATGAGCAGTTCTTC	CASSLGSSGTANEQFF
-	few	TRBV28	TRBJ1-1	TGTGCCAGCAGTTTAAGCCAGAACACTGAAGCTTTCTTT	CASSLSQNTEAFF
-	-	TRBV30	TRBJ1-3	TGTGCCTGGAGGGGGGTAGAGGGTTCTGGAAACACCATATATTTT	CAWRGVEGSGNTIYF
-	-	TRBV11-2	TRBJ1-1	TGTGCCAGCAGCTCCTCCGGCATACCGAACACTGAAGCTTTCTTT	CASSSSGIPNTEAFF
-	-	TRBV30	TRBJ2-5	TGTGCTTACTACTCGGGACTGGAAGAGACCCAGTACTTC	CAYYSGLEETQYF
TRBD1	-	TRBV6-5	TRBJ2-7	TGTGCCAGCAGCCGGGACAGGCTCTACGAGCAGTACTTC	CASSRDRLYEQYF
-	few	TRBV2	TRBJ2-5	TGTGCCAGCAGTGAACCAGAGTACCAAGAGACCCAGTACTTC	CASSEPEYQETQYF
-	-	TRBV5-4	TRBJ2-3	TGTGCCAGCAGCTTGGCCCGGGGCGCGGGCGTCGCAGATACGCAGTATTTT	CASSLARGAGVADTQYF
-	once	TRBV4-3	TRBJ2-2	TGCGCCAGCAGCCAAGATTTCATAGCTGATAACACCGGGGAGCTGTTTTTT	CASSQDFIADNTGELFF
-	-	TRBV4-2	TRBJ1-2	TGTGCCAGCAGCCAAGATATTGGTGGCTACACCTTC	CASSQDIGGYTF
TRBD1	-	TRBV5-5	TRBJ2-3	TGTGCCAGCAGCAAGGGGACAGGGGGCCTTAGCGATACGCAGTATTTT	CASSKGTGGLSDTQYF
-	-	TRBV2	TRBJ1-2	TGTGCCAGCAGTGAGTCTCAGCACTATGGCTACACCTTC	CASSESQHYGYTF
-	-	TRBV6-5	TRBJ1-1	TGTGCCATCAGTGAAGGGACCCACACTGAAGCTTTCTTT	CAISEGTHTEAFF
-	-	TRBV4-1	TRBJ2-7	TGCGCCAGCAGGGGATCCGACTCCCGCTACGAGCAGTACTTC	CASRGSDSRYEQYF
-	-	TRBV28	TRBJ2-4	TGTGCCAGCAGTTTAAAGACAGGGAGGGCCAAAAACATTCAGTACTTC	CASSLKTGRAKNIQYF
TRBD1	-	TRBV7-8	TRBJ1-4	TGTGCCAGCAGCTTAGCGGGCCAGGGGGGTGAAAAACTGTTTTTT	CASSLAGQGGEKLFF
TRBD1	-	TRBV30	TRBJ1-5	TGTGCCTGGGCTGGGGGGGACAGTCAGCCCCAGCATTTT	CAWAGGDSQPQHF
TRBD1	-	TRBV10-3	TRBJ2-7	TGTGCCATCAGGGAATCCCCGGGACAGGGGTTCGAGCAGTACTTC	CAIRESPGQGFEQYF
-	-	TRBV6-5	TRBJ1-2	TGTGCCAGCAACAGGGCAGGAGGCTATGGCTACACCTTC	CASNRAGGYGYTF
TRBD2	-	TRBV7-2	TRBJ2-7	TGTGCCAGCAGCTTAGGACTAGCGGAGAGCTACGAGCAGTACTTC	CASSLGLAESYEQYF
-	-	TRBV4-3	TRBJ2-5	TGCGCCAGCAGCCAAGACCGGTCGCTGGGGGGAAGAGTAGAGACCCAGTACTTC	CASSQDRSLGGRVETQYF
-	few	TRBV15	TRBJ2-3	TGTGCCACCAGCAGAGATTTAGCAGATACGCAGTATTTT	CATSRDLADTQYF
-	once	TRBV30	TRBJ1-3	TGTGCCTGGAGTGTGGGAGAAAACACCATATATTTT	CAWSVGENTIYF
-	-	TRBV7-9	TRBJ2-3	TGTGCCAGCAGCTTAGCCCAGGCAGATACGCAGTATTTT	CASSLAQADTQYF
TRBD1	-	TRBV6-5	TRBJ1-3	TGTGCCAGCAGTACCGACAGGGCTGGAAACACCATATATTTT	CASSTDRAGNTIYF
-	-	TRBV18	TRBJ1-1	TGTGCCAGCTCACCATCCCAATTCACAGCCTCGAACACTGAAGCTTTCTTT	CASSPSQFTASNTEAFF
TRBD2	-	TRBV5-1	TRBJ2-2	TGCGCCAGCAGCCTGCGCGTGAGCGGGGGTAACACCGGGGAGCTGTTTTTT	CASSLRVSGGNTGELFF
TRBD2	-	TRBV6-1	TRBJ2-1	TGTGCCAGCAGTGACTACGGGACTAGCGGGTACAATGAGCAGTTCTTC	CASSDYGTSGYNEQFF